Presented here are 27 T cell receptor beta chains from one specimen sequenced in a study of blood T cell repertoires in COVID-19. Sequencing used immunoSEQ multiplex PCR; TCRdb keeps in-frame clones, though not all of them. The data contain under 200,000 clones, around four fifths of them singletons. The material sequenced was peripheral blood. The receptors originated from a woman in her 40s with acute or convalescent COVID-19.

The chain joins TRBV4-1 to TRBJ1-5; the D gene is possibly TRBD1 (5 bases). The ends were cut back, 3 bases at V and 8 bases at J, with 11 bases in the middle. The CDR3 length is 13 residues. Germline V gives CDR1 MGHRA, CDR2 YSYEKL. The DNA for the CDR3 is TGCGCCAGCAGCCAGACCCGGGGGGAGCCCCAGCATTTT. Protein sequence: CASSQTRGEPQHF.

The rearrangement uses TRBV28 and TRBJ1-1, with D possibly TRBD1 on 6 matching bases. Trimming stripped 3 bases from V and 6 bases from J, with 14 bases between. The V gene's germline CDR1 is MDHEN and CDR2 SYDVKM. This CDR3 contains 14 residues. CDR3 bases: TGTGCCAGCAGTTTTCGGGGGGCGCGGGCTGAAGCTTTCTTT. As protein: CASSFRGARAEAFF. Looking up the rest from reference TRBV28 and TRBJ1-1 gives the full variable domain: DVKVTQSSRYLVKRTGEKVFLECVQDMDHENMFWYRQDPGLGLRLIYFSYDVKMKEKGDIPEGYSVSREKKERFSLILESASTNQTSMYLCASSFRGARAEAFFGQGTRLTVV.

The V gene is TRBV5-5, the J gene TRBJ2-2, with 7 bases matching TRBD1. Germline values: CDR1 SGHKS, CDR2 YYEKEE (reference sequence). The CDR3 sequence is 14 residues long. The V gene end was trimmed by 4 bases and the J gene end by 5 bases; junction bases not matched to a gene: 5. This CDR3 is CASSVDRPTGELFF. The CDR3 region has the DNA TGTGCCAGCAGCGTGGACAGGCCTACCGGGGAGCTGTTTTTT.

The chain combines TRBV27 with TRBJ1-6, with TRBD1 matching over 8 bases. V dropped 5 bases and J dropped 9; count of bases not matched to a gene: 15. Germline values: CDR1 MNHEY, CDR2 SMNVEV (reference sequence). The CDR3 covers 17 residues. The CDR3 loop is CASSVTPRDRMGSPLHF. The CDR3 bases are TGTGCCAGCAGTGTAACACCCCGGGACAGGATGGGTTCACCCCTCCACTTT.

V usage is TRBV7-3 and J usage is TRBJ1-6; 8 bases match TRBD1. The germline V gene encodes CDR1 SGHTA and CDR2 FQGTGA. This CDR3 contains 15 residues. V dropped 1 base and J dropped 10; count of bases not matched to a gene: 6. The CDR3 loop reads CASSLRARGLSPLHF. CDR3 bases: TGTGCCAGCAGCTTAAGGGCCAGGGGGCTATCACCCCTCCACTTT.

V gene TRBV7-2 combines with J gene TRBJ2-1, with 13 bases fitting TRBD2. Looked up from germline, CDR1 is SGHTA and CDR2 is FQGNSA. CDR3 size: 13 residues. Trimming took 9 bases from V and 12 from J; bases not matched to a gene: 8. The CDR3 sequence: CASRTSGGSGQFF. The CDR3 nucleotides are TGTGCCAGTAGGACTAGCGGGGGCTCCGGGCAGTTCTTC.

This chain links TRBV9 with TRBJ2-5, with D perhaps matching TRBD1 (6 bases). CDR1 and CDR2 from the germline V gene are SGDLS and YYNGEE. This CDR3 spans 13 amino acids. Trimming removed 0 bases from V and 9 bases from J, with 12 bases in between. DNA of the CDR3: TGTGCCAGCAGCGTAGGGACAGAAAAGGCCCAGTACTTC. This codes for CASSVGTEKAQYF.

DNA of the CDR3: TGTGCCAGCAGCTTGGGGGGACCGGGACAGGGGGCCGGGGAGCTGTTTTTT. This gives the protein CASSLGGPGQGAGELFF. The chain combines TRBV5-4 with TRBJ2-2, with 11 bases fitting TRBD1. The CDR3 runs to 17 residues. Germline CDR1 SGHNT, CDR2 YYREEE (reference sequence). V lost 0 bases and J lost 6; bases outside the gene matches: 7.

This clone was recorded a few times. The J gene is TRBJ1-3, the V gene TRBV30; D is uncertain. The germline V gene has CDR1 GTSNPN and CDR2 SVGIG (reference sequence). The V and J ends lost 2 bases and 0 bases respectively, with 11 bases between them. The CDR3 spans 15 residues. CDR3: CAWSQYQVSGNTIYF. The CDR3, as DNA: TGTGCCTGGAGTCAATATCAGGTCTCTGGAAACACCATATATTTT. The full variable domain, its missing parts supplied by reference TRBV30 and TRBJ1-3, is SQTIHQWPATLVQPVGSPLSLECTVEGTSNPNLYWYRQAAGRGLQLLFYSVGIGQISSEVPQNLSASRPQDRQFILSSKKLLLSDSGFYLCAWSQYQVSGNTIYFGEGSWLTVV.

The chain joins TRBV27 to TRBJ1-1; tentative D call: TRBD1 (6 bases). From germline, CDR1 is MNHEY and CDR2 SMNVEV (reference sequence). Between the trimmed V and J ends, which lost 4 bases and 4 bases, there was a span of 16 bases. CDR3 length: 15 residues. This chain's CDR3 is CASSWFRPGVTEAFF. The DNA for the CDR3 is TGTGCCAGCAGTTGGTTCCGGCCAGGGGTCACTGAAGCTTTCTTT.

V and J are TRBV10-2 and TRBJ2-1; TRBD2 agrees at 12 bases. This CDR3 contains 14 residues. Germline values: CDR1 WSHSY, CDR2 SAAADI. V was clipped by 4 bases and J by 10 bases; unmatched bases: 5. CDR3 in DNA: TGCGCCAGCAGTGCTAGCGGGAGGGCCGGGGAGCAGTTCTTC. Translated, it gives CASSASGRAGEQFF.

The J gene is TRBJ2-7, the V gene TRBV18, with a possible D match to TRBD1 (6 bases). The CDR3 covers 15 residues. Trimming removed 1 base at V and 4 bases at J, with 14 bases between. Germline V gives CDR1 KGHSH, CDR2 LQKENI. In nucleotides, the CDR3 is TGTGCCAGCTCACCACAGGGGACAAGGTCTTACGAGCAGTACTTC. Translating it yields CASSPQGTRSYEQYF.

The rearrangement joins TRBV28 to TRBJ2-7; perhaps TRBD1 as D (6 bases). The CDR3 spans 14 residues. Trimming removed 3 bases at V and 8 bases at J, with 17 bases between. Germline V lookup: CDR1 MDHEN, CDR2 SYDVKM. The CDR3 nucleotides are TGTGCCAGCAGTTTTGACCCTGGGGGCTTTCAGCAGTACTTC. Encoded protein: CASSFDPGGFQQYF. The whole variable domain, filled in from reference TRBV28 and TRBJ2-7, reads DVKVTQSSRYLVKRTGEKVFLECVQDMDHENMFWYRQDPGLGLRLIYFSYDVKMKEKGDIPEGYSVSREKKERFSLILESASTNQTSMYLCASSFDPGGFQQYFGPGTRLTVT.

This clone has just one count. The chain combines TRBV28 with TRBJ2-5, with no clear D. Germline CDR1 is MDHEN and CDR2 is SYDVKM. This CDR3 comprises 11 residues. Trimming pared 6 bases from V and 5 bases from J, leaving 7 bases between. CDR3 nucleotide sequence: TGTGCCAGCAGGGCGAGGGAGACCCAGTACTTC. Amino acids: CASRARETQYF.

The V gene is TRBV24-1, the J gene TRBJ1-3, with 7 bases aligning to TRBD1. The ends lost 10 bases at V and 0 bases at J; junction bases unmatched: 5. Germline CDR1 reads KGHDR; CDR2 reads SFDVKD. This CDR3 region has 14 residues. The CDR3 region is CATAGGPSGNTIYF. The CDR3 bases are TGTGCCACGGCAGGGGGACCCTCTGGAAACACCATATATTTT.

This rearrangement joins TRBV2 to TRBJ1-1; unclear D gene. Per the germline V gene, CDR1 is SNHLY and CDR2 is FYNNEI. V was clipped by 5 bases and J by 3 bases, with 13 bases between them. This CDR3 contains 14 residues. The CDR3 DNA sequence: TGTGCCAGCAGTCGGGAGGGTACAGACACTGAAGCTTTCTTT. It translates to CASSREGTDTEAFF.

The gene calls are TRBV27 and TRBJ1-6; tentative D call: TRBD1 (6 bases). From germline, CDR1 is MNHEY and CDR2 SMNVEV (reference sequence). With 3 bases removed from V and 9 bases from J, the gap between germline ends came to 15 bases. The CDR3 has 15 residues. CDR3 region: CASSFGPEGVSPLHF. In DNA form, the CDR3 reads TGTGCCAGCAGTTTTGGGCCCGAGGGGGTTTCACCCCTCCACTTT.

The CDR3 DNA follows: TGCAGTGCTTTAATCTACGAGCAGTACTTC. This gives the protein CSALIYEQYF. The chain links TRBV20-1 to TRBJ2-7; D call uncertain. Trimming shortened V by 5 bases and J by 3 bases, and 5 bases separated the two germline ends. Germline V lookup: CDR1 DFQATT, CDR2 SNEGSKA (reference sequence). This CDR3 is 10 amino acids long.

The chain joins TRBV5-1 to TRBJ2-1, with 9 bases identical to TRBD2. This CDR3 has 17 residues. Per germline, CDR1 SGHRS and CDR2 YFSETQ. The trim removed 3 bases at V and 2 bases at J, leaving 9 bases unmatched. CDR3 loop: CASSSGALAGTYNEQFF. DNA for the CDR3: TGCGCCAGCAGCTCGGGGGCCCTAGCGGGGACCTACAATGAGCAGTTCTTC.

The chain couples TRBV18 to TRBJ2-1; 8 bases are shared with TRBD2. Germline CDR1 is KGHSH and CDR2 is LQKENI. J lost 4 bases, V lost 2 bases, and 4 bases had no gene match. The CDR3 loop spans 15 amino acids. CDR3 nucleotide sequence: TGTGCCAGCTCACCAGTACAGCGGGGGTACAATGAGCAGTTCTTC. It encodes CASSPVQRGYNEQFF.

Details on this clone: This same CDR3 is encoded by further DNA sequences in the sample. The genes are TRBV7-2 and TRBJ2-7; 8 positions agree with TRBD2. Germline V gene sequence: CDR1 SGHTA, CDR2 FQGNSA. J gave up 3 bases and V 3 bases, and 4 bases lay outside the gene matches. This CDR3 has 14 amino acids. The CDR3 nucleotides read TGTGCCAGCAGCTTCTTGGCGGGGGGCTACGAGCAGTACTTC. The encoded protein is CASSFLAGGYEQYF.

This clone was counted a few times. The V call is TRBV2, the J call TRBJ1-5; weak D call: TRBD1 (5 bases). This CDR3 contains 14 residues. From germline, CDR1 is SNHLY and CDR2 FYNNEI. Trimming left V 4 bases short and J 7 bases short, with 14 bases between. The CDR3 loop reads CASSVSARAQPQHF. CDR3 nucleotides: TGTGCCAGCAGTGTAAGTGCCAGGGCCCAGCCCCAGCATTTT.

The genes are TRBV18 and TRBJ2-5; 11 nucleotides match TRBD1. Losses at the gene ends were 0 bases for V and 4 bases for J; bases not matched to a gene: 1. Germline lookup yields CDR1 KGHSH and CDR2 LQKENI. The CDR3 is made up of 15 amino acids. The CDR3 here is CASSPPGQGGETQYF. CDR3 in DNA: TGTGCCAGCTCACCACCGGGACAGGGGGGAGAGACCCAGTACTTC. Supplemented by reference TRBV18 and TRBJ2-5, the full variable domain reads NAGVMQNPRHLVRRRGQEARLRCSPMKGHSHVYWYRQLPEEGLKFMVYLQKENIIDESGMPKERFSAEFPKEGPSILRIQQVVRGDSAAYFCASSPPGQGGETQYFGPGTRLLVL.

V is TRBV6-2 or TRBV6-3 and J is TRBJ2-1; a weak D match, TRBD2 (8 bases). The germline gives CDR1 MNHEY, CDR2 SVGEGT. The V end lost 6 bases, the J end lost 12 bases, and 24 bases lay between the germline ends. The CDR3 is 15 amino acids. This CDR3 reads CASSHISGTAIGQFF. CDR3 bases: TGTGCCAGCAGCCATATTAGCGGGACAGCAATAGGGCAGTTCTTC.

This chain uses TRBV4-2 with TRBJ2-7, with a tentative D call TRBD2 (6 bases). Trimming pared 2 bases from V and 2 bases from J, leaving 13 bases between. Germline CDR1 and CDR2: LGHNA and YNFKEQ. This CDR3 region has 15 residues. CDR3: CASSQLEGKTYEQYF. The CDR3 region has the DNA TGTGCCAGCAGCCAATTGGAGGGGAAAACCTACGAGCAGTACTTC.

The chain recombines TRBV7-9 with TRBJ2-3; D might be TRBD2 (6 bases). CDR1 SEHNR and CDR2 FQNEAQ come from the germline V gene (reference sequence). The CDR3 contains 13 residues. The V end was cut by 5 bases, the J end by 5 bases, with 11 bases between. The CDR3 DNA follows: TGTGCCAGCAGCAACGCGGGGCTAGATACGCAGTATTTT. This gives the protein CASSNAGLDTQYF.

The J gene is TRBJ2-7, the V gene TRBV9, with TRBD1 identical over 9 bases. Trimming cost V 3 bases and J 6 bases; bases outside gene matches: 4. The CDR3 consists of 13 residues. Germline V gives CDR1 SGDLS, CDR2 YYNGEE. The CDR3 loop reads CASSARQGGEQYF. The CDR3 region has the DNA TGTGCCAGCAGCGCCCGACAGGGGGGCGAGCAGTACTTC.